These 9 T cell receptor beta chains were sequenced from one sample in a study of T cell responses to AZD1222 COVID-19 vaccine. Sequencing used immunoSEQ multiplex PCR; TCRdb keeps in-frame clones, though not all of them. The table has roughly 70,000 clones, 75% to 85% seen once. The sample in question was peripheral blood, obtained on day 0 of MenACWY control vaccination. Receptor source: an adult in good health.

CDR3 DNA sequence: TGTGCCAGTAGACAAAGACGGAGCACTGAAGCTTTCTTT. It encodes CASRQRRSTEAFF. The chain links TRBV19 to TRBJ1-1; no firm D call. V was cut by 6 bases and J by 4 bases, with 12 bases left in between. This CDR3 comprises 13 residues. The germline gives CDR1 LNHDA, CDR2 SQIVND (reference sequence).

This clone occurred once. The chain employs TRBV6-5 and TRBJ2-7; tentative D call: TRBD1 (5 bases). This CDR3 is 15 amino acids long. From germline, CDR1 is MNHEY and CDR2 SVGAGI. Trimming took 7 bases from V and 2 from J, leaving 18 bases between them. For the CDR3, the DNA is TGTGCCAGCACTCCTGGGCGGACACGGACCTACGAGCAGTACTTC. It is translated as CASTPGRTRTYEQYF.

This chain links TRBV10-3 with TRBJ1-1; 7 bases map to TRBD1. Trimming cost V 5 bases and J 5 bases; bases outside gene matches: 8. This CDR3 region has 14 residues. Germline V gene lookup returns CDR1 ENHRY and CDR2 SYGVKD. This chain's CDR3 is CAISTGTEKTEAFF. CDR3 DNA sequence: TGTGCCATCAGTACCGGGACAGAAAAAACTGAAGCTTTCTTT.

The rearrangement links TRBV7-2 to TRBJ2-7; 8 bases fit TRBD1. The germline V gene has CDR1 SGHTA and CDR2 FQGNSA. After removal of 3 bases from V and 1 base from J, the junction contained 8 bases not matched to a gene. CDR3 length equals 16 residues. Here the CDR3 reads CASSFVGGTGSYEQYF. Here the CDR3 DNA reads TGTGCCAGCAGCTTTGTAGGCGGGACAGGATCCTACGAGCAGTACTTC.

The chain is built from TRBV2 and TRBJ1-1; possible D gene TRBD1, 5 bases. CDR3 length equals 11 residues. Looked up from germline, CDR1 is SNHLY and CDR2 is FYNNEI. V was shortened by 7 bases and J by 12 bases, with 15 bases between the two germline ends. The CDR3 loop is CASTPQGRSFF. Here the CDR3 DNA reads TGTGCCAGCACCCCCCAGGGCCGTTCTTTCTTT.

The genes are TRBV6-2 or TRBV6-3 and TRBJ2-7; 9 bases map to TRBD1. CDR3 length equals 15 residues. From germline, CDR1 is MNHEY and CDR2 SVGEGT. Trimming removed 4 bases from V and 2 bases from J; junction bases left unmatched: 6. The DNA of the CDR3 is TGTGCCAGCAGTTTTGGACAGGGGCTAACCTACGAGCAGTACTTC. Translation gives CASSFGQGLTYEQYF.

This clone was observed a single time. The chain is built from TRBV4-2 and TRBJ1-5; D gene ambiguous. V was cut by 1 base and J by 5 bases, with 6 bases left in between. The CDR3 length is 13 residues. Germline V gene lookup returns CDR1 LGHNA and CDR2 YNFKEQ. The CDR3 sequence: CASSQGGYQPQHF. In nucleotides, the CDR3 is TGTGCCAGCAGCCAAGGGGGTTATCAGCCCCAGCATTTT.

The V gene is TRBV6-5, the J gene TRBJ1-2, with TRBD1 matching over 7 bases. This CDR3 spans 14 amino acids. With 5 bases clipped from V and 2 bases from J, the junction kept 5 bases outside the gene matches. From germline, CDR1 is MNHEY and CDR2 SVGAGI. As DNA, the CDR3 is TGTGCCAGCAGTAGACAGGGAACAAACTATGGCTACACCTTC. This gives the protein CASSRQGTNYGYTF.

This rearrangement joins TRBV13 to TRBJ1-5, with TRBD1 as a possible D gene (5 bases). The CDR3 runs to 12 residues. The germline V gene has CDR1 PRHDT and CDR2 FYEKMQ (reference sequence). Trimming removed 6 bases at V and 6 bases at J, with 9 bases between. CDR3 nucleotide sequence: TGTGCCAGCAGAAAAGGGACTCAGCCCCAGCATTTT. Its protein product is CASRKGTQPQHF.